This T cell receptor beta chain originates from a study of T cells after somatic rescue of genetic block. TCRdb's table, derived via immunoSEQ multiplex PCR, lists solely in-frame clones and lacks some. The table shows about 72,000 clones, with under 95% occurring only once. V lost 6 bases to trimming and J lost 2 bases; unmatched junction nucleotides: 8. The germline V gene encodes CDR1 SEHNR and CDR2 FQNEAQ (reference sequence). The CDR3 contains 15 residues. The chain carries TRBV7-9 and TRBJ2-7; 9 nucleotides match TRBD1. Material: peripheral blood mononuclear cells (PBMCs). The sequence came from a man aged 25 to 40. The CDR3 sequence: CASRQSYRGPYEQYF. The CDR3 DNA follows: TGTGCCAGCAGGCAATCATACAGGGGGCCCTACGAGCAGTACTTC. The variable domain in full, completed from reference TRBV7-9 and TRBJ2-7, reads DTGVSQNPRHKITKRGQNVTFRCDPISEHNRLYWYRQTLGQGPEFLTYFQNEAQLEKSRLLSDRFSAERPKGSFSTLEIQRTEQGDSAMYLCASRQSYRGPYEQYFGPGTRLTVT.